The sequence of this TCR beta chain was determined in a study of shared clonotypes between healthy human individuals. Study in general: Participating donors consisted of a couple of women and a few men aged 18 to 49.

The repertoire was sequenced with immunoSEQ multiplex PCR; TCRdb's copy has only in-frame clones and lacks some. The table records about 600,000 clones, 95% to 96% of them present only once. Trimming removed 4 bases at V and 0 bases at J, with 6 bases between. CDR3 length: 13 amino acids. CDR1 and CDR2 (germline): MDHEN, SYDVKM. With respect to this clone: The antigen is not known.

General observations from the study: Clonotype sharing across donors was expected to vary with sequencing depth. Rarefaction revealed incomplete sorted-subset sequencing despite large depth.

CD45RO-negative, CCR7-selected cells formed the naive CD8 fraction, which excluded terminally differentiated effector memory CD45RA+ cells. This chain uses TRBV28 with TRBJ1-1; D unclear. The sequencing input was naive CD8+ T cells sorted from blood. The TCR sequence derives from a woman between 25 and 40 years old in good health. The CDR3 DNA reads TGTGCCAGCAGTTCGGAGATGAACACTGAAGCTTTCTTT. It yields the protein CASSSEMNTEAFF.